The T cell receptor (beta chain) under discussion was sequenced for a study of blood T cell repertoires in COVID-19 (dated by TCRdb to the early 2020s). Background for the entire study: ImmuneRACE Cohort 3 recovered participants were defined by two consecutive negative NP/OP PCR tests, healthcare professional clearance, or symptom resolution. Samples were obtained from the ongoing ImmuneRACE study (first 160 participants) and from 1,200 or so subjects provided by 6 global collaborators. The repertoires were released in a freely available public database intended as a resource for research on the immune response to SARS-CoV-2. The material from the prospective study consisted of cDNA or gDNA derived from T cells, B-cell-depleted T cells, or PBMCs. Where available, HLA class I and class II types were obtained from metadata supplied by the sample provider rather than from assay-based typing. The dataset comprised deeply sampled blood TCRbeta repertoires from subjects exposed to, actively infected with, or recovered from COVID-19. Samples covering the acute and convalescent phases of COVID-19 were provided by collaborators in the United States, Italy and Spain. The sample metadata nearly always contained a de-identified subject ID, COVID-19 status, age in years and sex.

TCRbeta CDR3 regions were amplified from genomic DNA by means of the immunoSEQ Assay, a bias-controlled multiplex PCR. As for how the authors treated the data: The number of nucleated cells in each sample was estimated from the amplification of reference gene primers within the assay. To quantify the absolute abundance of each unique TCRbeta CDR3 rearrangement, sequence reads were collapsed and filtered. For each sample, productive Simpson clonality was calculated by taking the square root of Simpson's diversity index across productive rearrangements. As stored in TCRdb, this immuneACCESS dataset retains in-frame rearrangements with V and J assigned. A fraction of the clones does not appear; measured against another copy, unresolved V genes explain less than half of the discrepancy, and the remainder lacks a known reason. V and J calls and clone size are copied from that table; D and trimming were computed from the DNA. Within this sample are fewer than 200,000 clones, with more than 85% of them counted one time only. Approximately 25% of the sample rests with the top ten.

In the case of this clone: What this receptor recognizes is not known. The input lacks base qualities; no much larger clone sits a single base away.

Results and caveats for the whole study, not just this receptor: The quantity of clinical and demographic metadata differed by source and by participant and was supplied without curation.

In the prospective study, participants were roughly 18 to 100 years old, resided in 24 geographic areas of the United States, and were enrolled through a virtual design. To assign participants to cohorts, the prospective study relied on clinical history that participants themselves reported in a screening survey and a study questionnaire. Mobile phlebotomists in the prospective study collected whole blood, serum and a nasopharyngeal or oropharyngeal swab from every participant. Additional blood draws and questionnaires over a 2-month period could optionally be provided by prospective study participants. Before DNA extraction, prospective study blood samples were shipped either frozen or at room temperature. V is cut back by 4 bases and J by 2 bases, with 6 bases in the junction unmatched. From its cysteine to its phenylalanine, the CDR3 spans 15 amino acids. Only the CDR3 DNA stays, 45 bases, in frame from base 1. CDR1 is given as MDHEN and CDR2 as SYDVKM, both from the germline V gene.

This receptor was identified in a woman between 40 and 55 years old in a cohort exposed to, infected with or recovered from COVID-19 (not recorded which). The V gene is TRBV28 and the J gene is TRBJ2-5; 8 bases in between match TRBD1. The sample was PBMCs or T cells enriched from blood (not recorded which). Read as DNA, the sequence is TGTGCCAGCAGTTCGACAGGGGTACTACAAGAGACCCAGTACTTC. The translation is CASSSTGVLQETQYF.